The subject of this entry is one T cell receptor beta chain. The target antigen is unknown. The entry originates in a study of shared clonotypes between healthy human individuals. In the study overall: Per-donor plates numbered three CD4 naive, three CD4 memory, two CD8 naive and one CD8 memory.

Whole-study findings and limits: Only blood underwent sampling, and tissue repertoires likely differ. Clonotype sharing across a handful of donors was observed for around 5.1% of naive CD4 clonotypes.

Sequenced by immunoSEQ multiplex PCR; TCRdb stores in-frame clones only, minus some. This sample has roughly 2.4 million clones; nearly 97% occur once, and the top ten carry roughly 0.13%. With 3 bases removed from V and 2 bases from J, the gap between germline ends came to 11 bases. Germline CDR1 and CDR2: SGHAT and FQNNGV. This CDR3 has 16 amino acids. J is TRBJ2-6 and V is TRBV11-2, with D possibly being TRBD1 (5 bases). This sequence was found in a man between 18 and 29 years old in good health. The specimen sequenced was naive CD4+ T cells sorted from blood. Subset specified: CD45RA+ positively selected. The CDR3 DNA sequence: TGTGCCAGCAGCTTCTTAGGGGATACTGGGGCCAACGTCCTGACTTTC. This encodes CASSFLGDTGANVLTF. Variable domain in full (rest from reference TRBV11-2 and TRBJ2-6): EAGVAQSPRYKIIEKRQSVAFWCNPISGHATLYWYQQILGQGPKLLIQFQNNGVVDDSQLPKDRFSAERLKGVDSTLKIQPAKLEDSAVYLCASSFLGDTGANVLTFGAGSRLTVL.